Given below is one T cell receptor (beta chain) in context. This record belongs to a study of T-cell memory formation after mild COVID-19. Across the whole study: TCR clustering was largely donor specific.

TCRdb fed the 5' RACE reads into MiXCR, producing one record per CDR3 protein. The data contain around 320,000 distinct CDR3 sequences, 15% to 20% of them seen just once; the ten biggest clones take up around 21%. The clonotype originates from a man between 18 and 35 years old who had mild COVID-19 (a few samples of this study predate the infection). Cell type and time point are not known. Sequenced material: PBMCs or a T cell subset sorted from them (not recorded which).

This chain's CDR3 is CASRFQEMQYF. The CDR3 nucleotides are TGTGCCAGCAGGTTCCAAGAGATGCAGTATTTT. The chain employs TRBV11-1 and TRBJ2-3; D is undetermined. This CDR3 spans 11 amino acids. Germline CDR1 SGHAT, CDR2 FQDESV (reference sequence). V lost 6 bases to trimming and J lost 11 bases, with 12 bases between them.